This T cell receptor beta chain originates from a study of cytomegalovirus exposure and HLA in healthy donors. V lost 6 bases to trimming and J lost 0 bases; unmatched junction nucleotides: 8. The length of the CDR3 is 17 residues. Germline CDR1 is MDHEN and CDR2 is SYDVKM. The PCR was carried out with 60 Vbeta primers and 13 Jbeta primers. The data were produced by immunoSEQ multiplex PCR, yet TCRdb's version contains in-frame clones alone and is incomplete. Found here are around 90,000 clones, over 55% of them singletons; the top ten hold roughly a fifth. This receptor was identified in a woman aged 50 to 60 in good health and CMV-seropositive. Source material: PBMCs. The V call is TRBV28, the J call TRBJ1-6; 7 bases fit TRBD1. CDR3 region: CASSSGQWSSYNSPLHF. The DNA of the CDR3 is TGTGCCAGCAGCTCGGGACAGTGGAGCTCCTATAATTCACCCCTCCACTTT.